Presented here are 8 T cell receptor beta chains from one specimen sequenced in a study of tumor-infiltrating lymphocytes in oesophageal squamous cell carcinoma (dated by TCRdb to the mid-2010s). The receptor library was made with PCR. The reads were generated on an Illumina HiSeq 2000. TCRdb ran its own pipeline on the public reads, namely fastp trimming at Q25 and MiXCR clone calling, and kept in-frame beta chains. When rows share a CDR3 protein, they turn into one entry using the most common DNA and genes. Recorded for this sample are fewer than 20,000 distinct CDR3 sequences; approximately 43% of them occurred a single time. The biggest ten clones account for approximately 40% of the sample. Sequences were obtained from blood. The receptors shown here come from a female donor with esophageal squamous cell carcinoma.

The chain employs TRBV7-6 and TRBJ2-1; D possibly uses TRBD1 or TRBD2 (7 bases each). The CDR3 contains 12 residues. Trimming removed 5 bases from V and 8 bases from J, with 10 bases in between. In germline, CDR1 is SGHVS, CDR2 FNYEAQ. DNA for the CDR3: TGTGCCAGCAGCCAGGGGGGGGATGAGCAGTTCTTC. It translates to CASSQGGDEQFF.

The chain couples TRBV2 to TRBJ2-7; TRBD2 matches at 10 bases. The CDR3 consists of 15 residues. The germline CDR1 and CDR2 sequences are SNHLY and FYNNEI. V was pared by 6 bases and J by 7 bases, with 12 bases of the junction left unmatched. For the CDR3, the DNA is TGTGCCAGCAGAAAAACTAGCGGGGAGGGGGATGAGCAGTACTTC. Its translation is CASRKTSGEGDEQYF. The full variable domain, its missing parts supplied by reference TRBV2 and TRBJ2-7, is EPEVTQTPSHQVTQMGQEVILRCVPISNHLYFYWYRQILGQKVEFLVSFYNNEISEKSEIFDDQFSVERPDGSNFTLKIRSTKLEDSAMYFCASRKTSGEGDEQYFGPGTRLTVT.

In this sample, this clonotype turned up once. This rearrangement joins TRBV12-3 or TRBV12-4 to TRBJ1-3; unclear D gene. With 5 bases removed from V and 7 bases from J, the gap between germline ends came to 9 bases. The CDR3 is 12 residues long. In DNA form, the CDR3 reads TGTGCCAGCAGTCCTACGGGGAACACCATATATTTT. Residues: CASSPTGNTIYF.

This clonotype was counted at least ten times. A read error is likely, as this CDR3 ends without the conserved phenylalanine or tryptophan. The DNA is omitted, as the CDR3 cannot be located on it reliably, and the CDR3 follows TCRdb's listing. J is TRBJ2-1 and V is TRBV6-1; the table's D gene call, TRBD2, was not cross checked with the DNA. From its first to its last residue, the CDR3 has 9 amino acids. Germline V gives CDR1 MNHNS, CDR2 SASEGT. CDR3 sequence: CASTDGLAG.

The J gene is TRBJ1-2, the V gene TRBV27; a possible D gene is TRBD1 (5 bases). The CDR3 is 15 residues long. The germline V and J ends were trimmed by 7 bases and 2 bases, with 17 bases remaining between them. In germline, CDR1 is MNHEY, CDR2 SMNVEV (reference sequence). Here the CDR3 DNA reads TGTGCCAGCACCTCACGGGGGGAGGGGAACTATGGCTACACCTTC. It translates to CASTSRGEGNYGYTF.

J is TRBJ2-7 and V is TRBV9; the match to TRBD2 covers 7 bases. V was pared by 2 bases and J by 7 bases, with 3 bases of the junction left unmatched. CDR1 and CDR2 (germline): SGDLS, YYNGEE. The CDR3 runs 12 residues. As DNA, the CDR3 is TGTGCCAGCAGCGTCGGGGGGTATGAGCAGTACTTC. Translating it yields CASSVGGYEQYF.

The chain combines TRBV12-3 or TRBV12-4 with TRBJ2-4; a possible D gene is TRBD2 (6 bases). With the DNA end fitting TRBJ2-5 better, the J assignment may be wrong. The CDR3 covers 15 residues. Here the CDR3 DNA reads TGTGCCAGCACCCAAGGGAGGACGGCCCAAGAGACCCAGTACTTC. Its protein product is CASTQGRTAQETQYF.

The V call is TRBV28, the J call TRBJ2-5; D not resolved. The closer fit of TRBJ2-7 to the DNA end suggests the J call may be wrong. Germline lookup yields CDR1 MDHEN and CDR2 SYDVKM. CDR3 length: 12 amino acids. The CDR3, as DNA: TGTGCCAGCAGTTCCAGGTCCCACGAGCAGTACTTC. Translating gives CASSSRSHEQYF.